This entry concerns a single T cell receptor beta chain. The sample is drawn from a study of Graves' ophthalmopathy and Graves' hyperthyroidism. Overall study: Stable hyperthyroidism meant no progression to ophthalmopathy within 18 months of follow-up.

The CDR3 contains 13 residues. V lost 5 bases, J lost 9 bases, and 15 bases lay in between. Per germline, CDR1 LNHNV and CDR2 YYDKDF (reference sequence). RNA transcripts yielded amplified TCR beta CDR3 regions. The workflow started with a first-round RT-PCR run with HTBI primers and then moved on to a second-round multiplex PCR. TCRdb re-called the multiplex PCR reads through MiXCR, storing one row per CDR3 protein. The data show over a million distinct CDR3 sequences, less than 45% seen once. The clonotype originates from an adult man with Graves' hyperthyroidism. V and J are TRBV15 and TRBJ2-3; the D is unclear. Input material: peripheral blood or thyroid tissue (not recorded which). The CDR3 DNA follows: TGTGCCACCAGCGACCTCTCGGCAGGAACGCAGTATTTT. It yields the protein CATSDLSAGTQYF.